The sequence of this T cell receptor (beta chain) was determined in a study of cytomegalovirus exposure and HLA in healthy donors. Both 60 Vbeta primers and 13 Jbeta primers went into the PCR. Only in-frame clones appear in the TCRdb table, and some are missing; sequencing was by immunoSEQ multiplex PCR. This listing includes 130,000 to 150,000 clones. The length of the CDR3 is 14 residues. Germline CDR1 is SGHRS and CDR2 is YFSETQ. V shed 4 bases and J 4 bases; nucleotides not matched to a gene: 5. The chain combines TRBV5-1 with TRBJ2-7; 10 positions match TRBD1. The TCR sequence derives from a woman in her 50s in good health and CMV-seronegative. The sample comprised PBMCs. This CDR3 is CASSGGQGSYEQYF. As DNA, the CDR3 is TGCGCCAGCAGCGGGGGACAGGGGTCGTACGAGCAGTACTTC.